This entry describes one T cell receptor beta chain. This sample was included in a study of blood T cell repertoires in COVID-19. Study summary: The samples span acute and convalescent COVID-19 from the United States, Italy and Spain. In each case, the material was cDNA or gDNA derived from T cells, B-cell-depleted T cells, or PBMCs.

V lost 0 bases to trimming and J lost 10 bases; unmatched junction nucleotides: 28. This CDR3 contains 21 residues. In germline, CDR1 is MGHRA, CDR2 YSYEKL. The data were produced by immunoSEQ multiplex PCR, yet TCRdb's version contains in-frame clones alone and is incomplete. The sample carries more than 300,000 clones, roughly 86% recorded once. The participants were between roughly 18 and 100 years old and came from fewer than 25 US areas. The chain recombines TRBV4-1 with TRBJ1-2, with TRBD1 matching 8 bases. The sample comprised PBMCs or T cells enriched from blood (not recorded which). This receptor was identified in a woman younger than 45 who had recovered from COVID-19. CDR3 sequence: CASSQDFLRTPWGQGAPPYTF. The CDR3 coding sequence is TGCGCCAGCAGCCAAGATTTCTTAAGAACCCCCTGGGGTCAGGGGGCTCCCCCCTACACCTTC.